What follows are 20 T cell receptor beta chains derived from one specimen sequenced in a study of T cells in Graves' hyperthyroidism and ophthalmopathy (dated by TCRdb to between 2018 and 2021). The library was produced with multiplex PCR. The sample was run on an Illumina HiSeq 2000. The TCR beta CDR3 regions were amplified from the RNA transcripts. A first-round RT-PCR of the TCR CDR3 used the HTBI primer set with the Qiagen OneStep RT-PCR kit. TCRdb trimmed the raw reads at Q25, called clones with MiXCR and kept productive beta chains. Rows merge per CDR3 protein into single entries with the most common DNA and genes. The sample records 500,000 to 650,000 distinct CDR3 sequences, 15% to 20% of which are singletons. Approximately 18% of the sample belongs to the ten largest clones. Sequencing was carried out using blood. The receptors come from a woman aged 18-29 years with Graves' ophthalmopathy.

V gene TRBV5-5 combines with J gene TRBJ2-3; 7 bases agree with TRBD1. The J segment lost 3 bases and the V segment lost 1 base, leaving 5 bases of the junction unmatched. The CDR3 totals 15 residues. CDR1 is SGHKS, CDR2 YYEKEE, per germline (reference sequence). In DNA, the CDR3 is TGTGCCAGCAGCTTGCTTCAGGGGGAGACAGATACGCAGTATTTT. It is translated as CASSLLQGETDTQYF.

This clonotype was recorded at least ten times. The gene calls are TRBV7-9 and TRBJ1-4; D might be TRBD1 (6 bases). CDR1 and CDR2 (germline): SEHNR, FQNEAQ (reference sequence). The germline V and J ends were trimmed by 0 bases and 6 bases, with 8 bases remaining between them. CDR3 length: 14 residues. CDR3 residues: CASSLAGGDEKLFF. CDR3 coding DNA: TGTGCCAGCAGCTTAGCGGGGGGCGATGAAAAACTGTTTTTT. Drawing the rest from reference TRBV7-9 and TRBJ1-4, the complete variable domain is DTGVSQNPRHKITKRGQNVTFRCDPISEHNRLYWYRQTLGQGPEFLTYFQNEAQLEKSRLLSDRFSAERPKGSFSTLEIQRTEQGDSAMYLCASSLAGGDEKLFFGSGTQLSVL.

The rearrangement joins TRBV7-8 to TRBJ1-1; D uncertain. V shed 1 base and J shed 1 base, with 13 bases lying between them. The CDR3 runs to 16 residues. The V gene's germline CDR1 is SGHVS and CDR2 FQNEAQ. This CDR3 reads CASSLVVAGGNTEAFF. CDR3 nucleotide sequence: TGTGCCAGCAGCTTAGTAGTGGCAGGAGGGAACACTGAAGCTTTCTTT.

In this sample, this clonotype turned up a few times. The gene calls are TRBV7-9 and TRBJ1-5, with unresolved D. V lost 3 bases and J lost 7, with 7 bases in between. Looked up from germline, CDR1 is SEHNR and CDR2 is FQNEAQ (reference sequence). The CDR3 covers 12 residues. This CDR3 reads CASSFQEQPQHF. CDR3 DNA sequence: TGTGCCAGCAGCTTTCAGGAGCAGCCCCAGCATTTT.

The table lists this clonotype with many counts. The chain is built from TRBV11-1 and TRBJ1-1; D is undetermined. Germline V gives CDR1 SGHAT, CDR2 FQDESV (reference sequence). This CDR3 is built from 15 residues. Between the trimmed V and J ends, which lost 6 bases and 3 bases, there was a span of 17 bases. CDR3 nucleotide sequence: TGTGCCAGCAGTCGAAGGAGGACCCGGGACACTGAAGCTTTCTTT. It codes for CASSRRRTRDTEAFF.

This rearrangement joins TRBV6-1 to TRBJ1-1; maybe TRBD1 (6 bases). CDR1 is MNHNS, CDR2 SASEGT, per germline. V dropped 6 bases and J dropped 2 bases, with 16 bases sitting between them. The CDR3 extends over 15 amino acids. CDR3 DNA: TGTGCCAGCAGGGCCAGGGGTACCCCTAACACTGAAGCTTTCTTT. It is translated as CASRARGTPNTEAFF.

J is TRBJ1-4 and V is TRBV4-1; D not resolved. The V gene's germline CDR1 is MGHRA and CDR2 YSYEKL. The V end was cut by 3 bases, the J end by 8 bases, with 16 bases between. The CDR3 extends over 15 amino acids. The CDR3 spells CASSQTGSSGEKLFF. DNA for the CDR3: TGCGCCAGCAGCCAGACCGGGTCCTCGGGGGAAAAACTGTTTTTT.

This clonotype was found a few times. CDR3 amino acids: CASRQGQGARHEKLFF. The CDR3 DNA reads TGTGCCAGCAGACAAGGACAGGGGGCCCGTCATGAAAAACTGTTTTTT. The chain couples TRBV6-1 to TRBJ1-4; 11 bases are shared with TRBD1. Germline CDR1 MNHNS, CDR2 SASEGT. The trim removed 6 bases at V and 6 bases at J, leaving 9 bases unmatched. This CDR3 spans 16 amino acids.

This rearrangement joins TRBV12-3 or TRBV12-4 to TRBJ1-1; D is ambiguous. Deletions cut 6 bases from V and 4 bases from J, with 9 bases between. This CDR3 has 12 amino acids. Here the CDR3 reads CASSPMGTEAFF. In DNA form, the CDR3 reads TGTGCCAGCAGCCCCATGGGCACTGAAGCTTTCTTT.

The chain recombines TRBV9 with TRBJ1-6; D may be TRBD1 (5 bases). V was clipped by 3 bases and J by 15 bases, with 16 bases between them. Germline CDR1 reads SGDLS; CDR2 reads YYNGEE. The CDR3 spans 13 residues. The CDR3 DNA sequence: TGTGCCAGCAGCGGGGGGAGGAATTCGATCCTCCACTTT. It encodes CASSGGRNSILHF.

This clonotype was detected many times. This chain joins TRBV10-3 and TRBJ2-5; TRBD2 might be the D (8 bases). V was cut by 10 bases and J by 3 bases, with 15 bases left in between. The CDR3 loop spans 13 amino acids. In germline, CDR1 is ENHRY, CDR2 SYGVKD. CDR3 nucleotides: TGTGCCACGTCGGGAGGGGGCAAAGAGACCCAGTACTTC. Amino acid sequence: CATSGGGKETQYF.

The chain is built from TRBV28 and TRBJ1-1; 7 positions agree with TRBD1. J gave up 10 bases and V 7 bases, and 12 bases lay outside the gene matches. CDR3 length: 13 amino acids. Looked up from germline, CDR1 is MDHEN and CDR2 is SYDVKM. The CDR3 loop is CASTPTGPHRAFF. The CDR3 bases are TGTGCCAGCACCCCGACAGGGCCCCACAGAGCTTTCTTT.

This clonotype was detected only a few times. V usage is TRBV6-1 and J usage is TRBJ1-3; D remains ambiguous. Germline CDR1 is MNHNS and CDR2 is SASEGT. This CDR3 is built from 15 residues. Trimming left V 5 bases short and J 2 bases short, with 13 bases between. This chain's CDR3 is CASSRDEGPGNTIYF. The CDR3 nucleotides read TGTGCCAGCAGTAGGGATGAGGGTCCTGGAAACACCATATATTTT.

This clonotype was seen many times. The chain couples TRBV12-3 or TRBV12-4 to TRBJ2-2, with D possibly TRBD2 on 5 matching bases. CDR3 length equals 15 residues. V dropped 6 bases and J dropped 4 bases, with 15 bases sitting between them. The CDR3 here is CASSRTPTSTGELFF. Here the CDR3 DNA reads TGTGCCAGCAGCCGGACTCCCACCTCCACCGGGGAGCTGTTTTTT.

The V and J genes are TRBV18 and TRBJ2-3; either TRBD1 or TRBD2 may supply D (5 bases each). V dropped 0 bases and J dropped 2 bases, with 12 bases sitting between them. The V gene's germline CDR1 is KGHSH and CDR2 LQKENI. This CDR3 is 16 amino acids long. CDR3 DNA sequence: TGTGCCAGCTCACCACCCGGGGACGGCCACACAGATACGCAGTATTTT. This sequence encodes CASSPPGDGHTDTQYF.

In this sample, this clonotype turned up many times. The chain recombines TRBV20-1 with TRBJ1-1; 8 bases map to TRBD1. From germline, CDR1 is DFQATT and CDR2 SNEGSKA (reference sequence). The CDR3 has 12 residues. V gave up 5 bases and J gave up 5 bases; unmatched junction bases: 4. The CDR3 region has the DNA TGCAGTGCTCCGGACAGGGTGACTGAAGCTTTCTTT. Amino acid sequence: CSAPDRVTEAFF.

This clonotype was seen only a few times. This chain connects TRBV5-6 to TRBJ1-2, with TRBD1 matching 7 bases. The J segment lost 10 bases and the V segment lost 5 bases, leaving 5 bases of the junction unmatched. Germline V gene data show CDR1 as SGHDT and CDR2 as YYEEEE. CDR3 length equals 11 residues. The CDR3 region is CASSLGQIYTF. CDR3 bases: TGTGCCAGCAGTCTGGGACAGATCTACACCTTC.

The chain combines TRBV10-3 with TRBJ2-5, with 8 bases identical to TRBD2. CDR1 is ENHRY, CDR2 SYGVKD, per germline. The CDR3 consists of 15 residues. V lost 2 bases, J lost 4 bases, and 6 bases stayed unmatched. Here the CDR3 reads CAISENRGGGETQYF. CDR3 bases: TGTGCCATCAGTGAGAATCGGGGGGGCGGAGAGACCCAGTACTTC.

Ten or more counts support this clonotype. V gene TRBV20-1 combines with J gene TRBJ2-7, with TRBD2 matching 11 bases. V was clipped by 8 bases and J by 3 bases; unmatched bases: 3. The CDR3 consists of 12 residues. CDR1 DFQATT and CDR2 SNEGSKA come from the germline V gene (reference sequence). Written as DNA, the CDR3 is TGCAGTTTACTAGCGGGGGTCTACGAGCAGTACTTC. This gives the protein CSLLAGVYEQYF.

V gene TRBV27 combines with J gene TRBJ2-3; the D is unclear. The CDR3 spans 14 residues. Germline-derived CDR1 and CDR2 are MNHEY and SMNVEV (reference sequence). V gave up 2 bases and J gave up 2 bases, with 8 bases separating them. DNA for the CDR3: TGTGCCAGCAGTTTAAGCCCCAACACAGATACGCAGTATTTT. Protein: CASSLSPNTDTQYF.